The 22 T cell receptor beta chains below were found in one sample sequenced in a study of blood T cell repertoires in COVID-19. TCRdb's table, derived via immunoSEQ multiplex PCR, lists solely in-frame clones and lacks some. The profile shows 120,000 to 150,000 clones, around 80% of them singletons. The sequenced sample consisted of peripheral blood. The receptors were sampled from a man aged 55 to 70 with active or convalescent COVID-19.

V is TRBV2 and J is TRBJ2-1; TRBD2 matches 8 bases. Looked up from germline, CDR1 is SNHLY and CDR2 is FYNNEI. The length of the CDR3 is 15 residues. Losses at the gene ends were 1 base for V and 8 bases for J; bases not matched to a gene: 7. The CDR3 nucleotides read TGTGCCAGCAGTGAAGTTGGCGCGGGAGGCCATGAGCAGTTCTTC. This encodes CASSEVGAGGHEQFF.

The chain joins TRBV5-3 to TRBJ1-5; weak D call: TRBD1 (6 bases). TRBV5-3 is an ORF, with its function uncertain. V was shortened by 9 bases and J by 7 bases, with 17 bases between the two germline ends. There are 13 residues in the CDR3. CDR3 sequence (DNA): TGTGCCAACTGGGCTAGGGGGAGACAGCCCCAGCATTTT. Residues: CANWARGRQPQHF.

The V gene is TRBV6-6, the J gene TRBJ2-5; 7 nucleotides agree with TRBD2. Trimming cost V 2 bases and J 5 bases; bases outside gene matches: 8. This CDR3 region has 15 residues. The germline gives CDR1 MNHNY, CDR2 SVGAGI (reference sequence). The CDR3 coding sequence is TGTGCCAGCAGTTACGCACAGCGGGGAGGGGAGACCCAGTACTTC. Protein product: CASSYAQRGGETQYF.

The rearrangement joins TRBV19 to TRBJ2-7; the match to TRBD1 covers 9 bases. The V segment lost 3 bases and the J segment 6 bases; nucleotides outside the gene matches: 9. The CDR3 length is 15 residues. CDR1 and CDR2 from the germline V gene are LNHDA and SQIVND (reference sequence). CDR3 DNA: TGTGCCAGTAGTATCGGGACAGGGCCCACCCGCGAGCAGTACTTC. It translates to CASSIGTGPTREQYF.

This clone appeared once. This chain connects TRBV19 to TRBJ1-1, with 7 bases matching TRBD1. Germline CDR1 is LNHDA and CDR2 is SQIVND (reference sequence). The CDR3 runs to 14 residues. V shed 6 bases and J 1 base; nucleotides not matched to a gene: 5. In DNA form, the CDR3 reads TGTGCCAGTAGAGAGGCAGGGGGGAACACTGAAGCTTTCTTT. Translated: CASREAGGNTEAFF. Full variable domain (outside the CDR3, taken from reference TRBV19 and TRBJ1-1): DGGITQSPKYLFRKEGQNVTLSCEQNLNHDAMYWYRQDPGQGLRLIYYSQIVNDFQKGDIAEGYSVSREKKESFPLTVTSAQKNPTAFYLCASREAGGNTEAFFGQGTRLTVV.

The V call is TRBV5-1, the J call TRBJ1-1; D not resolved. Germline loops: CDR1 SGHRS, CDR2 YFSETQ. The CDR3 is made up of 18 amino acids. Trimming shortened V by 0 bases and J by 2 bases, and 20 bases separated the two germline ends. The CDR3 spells CASSLGFSVGVFNTEAFF. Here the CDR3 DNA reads TGCGCCAGCAGCTTGGGATTTTCCGTCGGGGTTTTCAACACTGAAGCTTTCTTT.

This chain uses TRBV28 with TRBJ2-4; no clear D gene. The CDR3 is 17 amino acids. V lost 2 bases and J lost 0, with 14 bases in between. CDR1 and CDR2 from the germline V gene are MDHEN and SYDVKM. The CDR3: CASSLPQLTLAKNIQYF. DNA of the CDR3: TGTGCCAGCAGTTTACCACAGCTCACCTTAGCCAAAAACATTCAGTACTTC.

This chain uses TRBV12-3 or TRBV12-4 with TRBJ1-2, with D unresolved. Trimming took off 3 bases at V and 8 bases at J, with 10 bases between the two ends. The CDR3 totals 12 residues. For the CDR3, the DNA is TGTGCCAGCAGTTTCTCGAGGCAGGGCTACACCTTC. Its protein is CASSFSRQGYTF.

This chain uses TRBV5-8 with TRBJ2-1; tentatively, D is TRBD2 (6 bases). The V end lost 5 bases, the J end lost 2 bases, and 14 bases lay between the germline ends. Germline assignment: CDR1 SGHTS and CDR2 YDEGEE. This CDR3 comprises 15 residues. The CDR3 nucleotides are TGTGCCAGCAGGGAGCTGGGGGGAGCCTACAATGAGCAGTTCTTC. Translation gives CASRELGGAYNEQFF.

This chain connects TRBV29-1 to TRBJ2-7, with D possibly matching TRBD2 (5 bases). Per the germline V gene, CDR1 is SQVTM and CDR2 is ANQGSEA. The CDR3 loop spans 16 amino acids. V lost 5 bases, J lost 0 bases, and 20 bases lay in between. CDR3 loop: CSVIPRVDGSSYEQYF. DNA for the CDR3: TGCAGCGTTATACCGAGGGTGGACGGCAGCTCCTACGAGCAGTACTTC.

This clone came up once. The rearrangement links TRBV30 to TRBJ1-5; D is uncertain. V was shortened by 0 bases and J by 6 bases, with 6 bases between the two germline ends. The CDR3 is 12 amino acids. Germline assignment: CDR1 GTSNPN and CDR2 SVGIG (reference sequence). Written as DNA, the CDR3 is TGTGCCTGGAGTGTACGGGGTCAGCCCCAGCATTTT. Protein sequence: CAWSVRGQPQHF.

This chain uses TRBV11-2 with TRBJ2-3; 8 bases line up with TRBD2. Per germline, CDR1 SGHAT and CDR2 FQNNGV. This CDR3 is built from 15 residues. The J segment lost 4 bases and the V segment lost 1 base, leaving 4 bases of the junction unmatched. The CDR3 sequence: CASSLGRAGADTQYF. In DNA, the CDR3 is TGTGCCAGCAGCTTAGGAAGAGCGGGAGCAGATACGCAGTATTTT.

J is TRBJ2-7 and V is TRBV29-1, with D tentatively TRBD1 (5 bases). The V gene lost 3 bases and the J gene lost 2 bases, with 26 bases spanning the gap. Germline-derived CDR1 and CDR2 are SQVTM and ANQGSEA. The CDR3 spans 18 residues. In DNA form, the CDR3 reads TGCAGCGTTGAGGCGAACGCGAGATTCCACAGGATCCCCTACGAGCAGTACTTC. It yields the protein CSVEANARFHRIPYEQYF.

This CDR3 is CAGMTGTGASPLHF. The CDR3 coding sequence is TGTGCCGGCATGACCGGGACAGGGGCTTCACCCCTCCACTTT. The V call is TRBV7-9, the J call TRBJ1-6; 10 bases agree with TRBD1. The junction had 10 bases not matched to a gene; V was cut back by 11 bases and J by 9 bases. The CDR3 has 14 amino acids. The V gene's germline CDR1 is SEHNR and CDR2 FQNEAQ (reference sequence).

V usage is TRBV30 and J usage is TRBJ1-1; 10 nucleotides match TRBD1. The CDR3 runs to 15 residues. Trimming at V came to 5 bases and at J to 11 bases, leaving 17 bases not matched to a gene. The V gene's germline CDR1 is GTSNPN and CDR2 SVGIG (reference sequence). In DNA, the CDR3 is TGTGCCTGGGAGGGCCCGGACAGGGGGGGCGTCTCGGCTTTCTTT. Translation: CAWEGPDRGGVSAFF.

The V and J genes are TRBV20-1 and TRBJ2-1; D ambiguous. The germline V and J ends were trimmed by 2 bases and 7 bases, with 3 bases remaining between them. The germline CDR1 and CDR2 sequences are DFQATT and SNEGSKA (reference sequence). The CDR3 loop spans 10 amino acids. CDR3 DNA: TGCAGTGCTAGATCTAATGAGCAGTTCTTC. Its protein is CSARSNEQFF.

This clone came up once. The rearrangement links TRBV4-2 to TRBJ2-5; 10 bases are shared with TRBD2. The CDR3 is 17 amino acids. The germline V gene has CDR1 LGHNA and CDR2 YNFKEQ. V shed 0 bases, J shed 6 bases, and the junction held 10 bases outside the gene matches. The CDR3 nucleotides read TGTGCCAGCAGCCAAGAATCTGAGCGGGAGGGTAGGAAGACCCAGTACTTC. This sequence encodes CASSQESEREGRKTQYF.

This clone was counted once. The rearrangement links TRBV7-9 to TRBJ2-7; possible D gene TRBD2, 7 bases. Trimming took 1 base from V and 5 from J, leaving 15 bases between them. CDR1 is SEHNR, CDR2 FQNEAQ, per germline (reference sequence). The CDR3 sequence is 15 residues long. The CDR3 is CASSLDGGPTNEQYF. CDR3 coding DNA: TGTGCCAGCAGCTTAGACGGGGGGCCTACTAACGAGCAGTACTTC.

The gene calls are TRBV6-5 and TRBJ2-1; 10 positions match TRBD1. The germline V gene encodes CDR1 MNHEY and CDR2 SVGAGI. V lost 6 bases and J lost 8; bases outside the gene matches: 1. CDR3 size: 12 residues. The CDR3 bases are TGTGCCAGCAGGACAGGGGGCGATGAGCAGTTCTTC. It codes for CASRTGGDEQFF.

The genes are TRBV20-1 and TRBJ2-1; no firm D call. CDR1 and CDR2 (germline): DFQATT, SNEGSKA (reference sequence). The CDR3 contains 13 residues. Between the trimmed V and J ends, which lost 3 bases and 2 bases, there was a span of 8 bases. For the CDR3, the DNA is TGCAGTGCTAGTATGTCTGCCTACAATGAGCAGTTCTTC. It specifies CSASMSAYNEQFF.

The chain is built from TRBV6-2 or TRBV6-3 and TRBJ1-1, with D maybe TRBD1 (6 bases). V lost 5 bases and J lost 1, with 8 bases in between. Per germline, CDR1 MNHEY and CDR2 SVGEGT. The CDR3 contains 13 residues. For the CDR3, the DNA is TGTGCCAGCAGTCACAGGGAGAACACTGAAGCTTTCTTT. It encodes CASSHRENTEAFF.

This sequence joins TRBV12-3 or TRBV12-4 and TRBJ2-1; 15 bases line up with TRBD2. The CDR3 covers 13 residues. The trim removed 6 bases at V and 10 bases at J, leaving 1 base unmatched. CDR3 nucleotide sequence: TGTGCCAGCAGGGGGACTAGCGGGAGGGAGCAGTTCTTC. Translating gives CASRGTSGREQFF.